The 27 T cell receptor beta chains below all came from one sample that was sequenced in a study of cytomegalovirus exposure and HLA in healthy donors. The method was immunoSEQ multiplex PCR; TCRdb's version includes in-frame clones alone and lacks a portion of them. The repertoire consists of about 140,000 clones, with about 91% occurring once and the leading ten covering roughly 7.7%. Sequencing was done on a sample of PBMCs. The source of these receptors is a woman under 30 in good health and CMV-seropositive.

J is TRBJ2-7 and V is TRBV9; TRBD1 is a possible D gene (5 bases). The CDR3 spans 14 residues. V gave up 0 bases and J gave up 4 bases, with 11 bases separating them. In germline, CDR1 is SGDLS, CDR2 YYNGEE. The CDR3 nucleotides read TGTGCCAGCAGCGTAGCTACAGGTGGATACGAGCAGTACTTC. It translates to CASSVATGGYEQYF.

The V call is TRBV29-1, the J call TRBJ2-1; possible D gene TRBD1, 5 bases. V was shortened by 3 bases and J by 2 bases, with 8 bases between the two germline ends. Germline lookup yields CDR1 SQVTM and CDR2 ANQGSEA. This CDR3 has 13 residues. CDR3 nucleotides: TGCAGCGTTGATTGGGGCACCTACAATGAGCAGTTCTTC. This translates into CSVDWGTYNEQFF.

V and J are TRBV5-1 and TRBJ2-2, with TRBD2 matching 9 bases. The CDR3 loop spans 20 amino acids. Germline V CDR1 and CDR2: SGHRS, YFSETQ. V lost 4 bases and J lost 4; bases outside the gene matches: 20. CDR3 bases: TGCGCCAGCAGCCCTTGGGGGCCGGGGCTTTTAGCGGGAGCCACCGGGGAGCTGTTTTTT. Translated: CASSPWGPGLLAGATGELFF. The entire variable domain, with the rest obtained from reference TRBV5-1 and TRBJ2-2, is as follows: KAGVTQTPRYLIKTRGQQVTLSCSPISGHRSVSWYQQTPGQGLQFLFEYFSETQRNKGNFPGRFSGRQFSNSRSEMNVSTLELGDSALYLCASSPWGPGLLAGATGELFFGEGSRLTVL.

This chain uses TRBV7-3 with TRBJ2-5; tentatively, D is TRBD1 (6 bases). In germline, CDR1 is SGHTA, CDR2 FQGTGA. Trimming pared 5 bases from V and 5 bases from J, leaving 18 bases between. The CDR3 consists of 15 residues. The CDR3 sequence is CASSPGAIGGETQYF. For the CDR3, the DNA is TGTGCCAGCAGCCCAGGGGCGATCGGAGGCGAGACCCAGTACTTC.

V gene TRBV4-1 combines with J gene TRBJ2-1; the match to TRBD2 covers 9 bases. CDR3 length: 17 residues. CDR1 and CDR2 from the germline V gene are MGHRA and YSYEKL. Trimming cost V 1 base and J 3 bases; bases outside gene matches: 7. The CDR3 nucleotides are TGCGCCAGCAGCCAAGGGACTAGCGCAGACCGCTACAATGAGCAGTTCTTC. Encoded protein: CASSQGTSADRYNEQFF.

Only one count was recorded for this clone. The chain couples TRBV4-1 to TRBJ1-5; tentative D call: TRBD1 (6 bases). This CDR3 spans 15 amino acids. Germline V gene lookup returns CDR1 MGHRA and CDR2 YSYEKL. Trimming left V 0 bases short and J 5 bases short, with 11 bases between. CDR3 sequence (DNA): TGCGCCAGCAGCCAAGATTGGGGGCGTCATCAGCCCCAGCATTTT. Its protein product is CASSQDWGRHQPQHF.

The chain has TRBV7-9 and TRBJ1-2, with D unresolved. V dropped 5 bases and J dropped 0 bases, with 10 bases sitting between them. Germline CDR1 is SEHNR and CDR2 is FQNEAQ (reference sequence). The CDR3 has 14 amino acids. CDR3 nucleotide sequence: TGTGCCAGCAGCCCAGACGGGGCTAACTATGGCTACACCTTC. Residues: CASSPDGANYGYTF.

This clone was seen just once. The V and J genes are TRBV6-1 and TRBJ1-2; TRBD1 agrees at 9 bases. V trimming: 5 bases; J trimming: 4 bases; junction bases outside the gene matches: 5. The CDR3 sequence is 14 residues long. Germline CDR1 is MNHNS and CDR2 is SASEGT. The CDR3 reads CASSSGQGFYGYTF. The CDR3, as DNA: TGTGCCAGCAGTTCGGGACAGGGTTTCTATGGCTACACCTTC.

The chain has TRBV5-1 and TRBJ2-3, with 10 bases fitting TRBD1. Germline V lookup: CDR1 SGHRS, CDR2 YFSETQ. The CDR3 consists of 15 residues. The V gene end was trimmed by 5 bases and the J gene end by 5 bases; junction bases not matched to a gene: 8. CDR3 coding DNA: TGCGCCAGCAGACGACCGGGACAGGGGAAAGATACGCAGTATTTT. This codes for CASRRPGQGKDTQYF.

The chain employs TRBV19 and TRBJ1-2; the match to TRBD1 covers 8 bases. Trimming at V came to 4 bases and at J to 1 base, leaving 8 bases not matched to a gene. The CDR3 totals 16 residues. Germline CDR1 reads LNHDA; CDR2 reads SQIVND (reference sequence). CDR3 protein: CASSTPTGGVNYGYTF. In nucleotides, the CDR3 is TGTGCCAGTAGTACCCCTACAGGGGGGGTTAACTATGGCTACACCTTC.

For the CDR3, the DNA is TGTGCCAGCAGTTCGGGACAAAGCAATCAGCCCCAGCATTTT. It yields the protein CASSSGQSNQPQHF. The chain links TRBV6-6 to TRBJ1-5; tentative D call: TRBD1 (6 bases). Germline values: CDR1 MNHNY, CDR2 SVGAGI (reference sequence). Trimming removed 4 bases at V and 1 base at J, with 8 bases between. The CDR3 contains 14 residues.

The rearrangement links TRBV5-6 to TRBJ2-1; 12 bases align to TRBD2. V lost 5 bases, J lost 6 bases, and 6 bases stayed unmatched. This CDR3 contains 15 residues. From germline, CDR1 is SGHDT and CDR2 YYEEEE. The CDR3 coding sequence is TGTGCCAGCAGACTCGGGACTAGCGGGCTCAATGAGCAGTTCTTC. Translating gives CASRLGTSGLNEQFF.

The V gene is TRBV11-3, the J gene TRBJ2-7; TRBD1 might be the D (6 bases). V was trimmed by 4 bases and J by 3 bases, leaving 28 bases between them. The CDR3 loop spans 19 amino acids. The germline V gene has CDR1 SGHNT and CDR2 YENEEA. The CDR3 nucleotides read TGTGCCAGCAGCTCCGAATGTGGACTGGACAGCGACGTACTCTACGAGCAGTACTTC. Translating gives CASSSECGLDSDVLYEQYF.

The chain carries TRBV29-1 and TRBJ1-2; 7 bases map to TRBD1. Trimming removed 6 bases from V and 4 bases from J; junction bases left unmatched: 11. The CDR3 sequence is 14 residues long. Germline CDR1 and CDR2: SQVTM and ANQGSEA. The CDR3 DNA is TGCAGCGTAGAAAAAACCAGGGGGAGCTATGGCTACACCTTC. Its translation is CSVEKTRGSYGYTF.

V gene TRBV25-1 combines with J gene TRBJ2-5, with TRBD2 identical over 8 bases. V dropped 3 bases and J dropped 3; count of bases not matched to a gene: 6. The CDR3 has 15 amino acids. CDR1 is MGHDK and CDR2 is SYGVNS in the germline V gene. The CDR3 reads CASSDIAGWEETQYF. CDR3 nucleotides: TGTGCCAGCAGTGATATAGCGGGATGGGAAGAGACCCAGTACTTC.

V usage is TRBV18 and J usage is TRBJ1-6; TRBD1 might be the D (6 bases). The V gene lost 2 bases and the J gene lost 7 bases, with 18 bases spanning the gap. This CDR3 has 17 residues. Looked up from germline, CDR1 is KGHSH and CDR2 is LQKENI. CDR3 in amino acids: CASSPSNGGLVNSPLHF. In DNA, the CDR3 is TGTGCCAGCTCACCAAGTAACGGGGGGCTCGTGAATTCACCCCTCCACTTT.

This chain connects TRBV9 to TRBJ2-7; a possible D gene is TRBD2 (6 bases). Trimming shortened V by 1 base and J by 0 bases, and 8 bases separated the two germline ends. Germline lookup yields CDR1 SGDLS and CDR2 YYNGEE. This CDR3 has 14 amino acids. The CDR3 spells CASSVRGNSYEQYF. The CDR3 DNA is TGTGCCAGCAGCGTACGCGGGAACTCCTACGAGCAGTACTTC. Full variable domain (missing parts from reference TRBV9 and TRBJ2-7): DSGVTQTPKHLITATGQRVTLRCSPRSGDLSVYWYQQSLDQGLQFLIQYYNGEERAKGNILERFSAQQFPDLHSELNLSSLELGDSALYFCASSVRGNSYEQYFGPGTRLTVT.

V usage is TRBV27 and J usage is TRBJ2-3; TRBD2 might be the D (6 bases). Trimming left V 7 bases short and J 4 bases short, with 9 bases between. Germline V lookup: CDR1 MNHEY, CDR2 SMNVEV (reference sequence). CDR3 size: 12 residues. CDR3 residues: CASMGGSDTQYF. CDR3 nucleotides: TGTGCCAGCATGGGGGGATCAGATACGCAGTATTTT.

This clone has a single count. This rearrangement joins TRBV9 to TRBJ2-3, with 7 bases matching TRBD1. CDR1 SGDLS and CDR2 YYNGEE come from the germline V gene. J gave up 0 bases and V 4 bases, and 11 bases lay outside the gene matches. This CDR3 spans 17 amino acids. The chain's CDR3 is CASSFPRQGPSTDTQYF. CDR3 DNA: TGTGCCAGCAGCTTCCCGCGACAGGGACCGAGCACAGATACGCAGTATTTT.

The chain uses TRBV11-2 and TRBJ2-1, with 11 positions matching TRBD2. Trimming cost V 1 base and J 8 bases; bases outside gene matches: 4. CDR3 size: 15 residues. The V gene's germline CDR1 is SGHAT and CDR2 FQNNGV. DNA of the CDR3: TGTGCCAGCAGCTTAGGACTAGCGGGGAAGGATGAGCAGTTCTTC. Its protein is CASSLGLAGKDEQFF.

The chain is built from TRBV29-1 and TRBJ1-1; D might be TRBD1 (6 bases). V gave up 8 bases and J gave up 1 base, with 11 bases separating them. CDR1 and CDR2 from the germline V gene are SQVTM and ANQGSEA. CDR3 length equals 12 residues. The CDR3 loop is CSSTTGNTEAFF. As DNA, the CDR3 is TGCAGCTCGACGACAGGGAACACTGAAGCTTTCTTT.

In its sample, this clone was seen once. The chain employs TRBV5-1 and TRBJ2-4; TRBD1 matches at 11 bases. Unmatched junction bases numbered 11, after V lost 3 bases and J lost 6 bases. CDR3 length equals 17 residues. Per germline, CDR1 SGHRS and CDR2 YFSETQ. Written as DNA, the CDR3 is TGCGCCAGCAGCTCCGGACAGGGGGCAGGGTGGGGAAACATTCAGTACTTC. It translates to CASSSGQGAGWGNIQYF.

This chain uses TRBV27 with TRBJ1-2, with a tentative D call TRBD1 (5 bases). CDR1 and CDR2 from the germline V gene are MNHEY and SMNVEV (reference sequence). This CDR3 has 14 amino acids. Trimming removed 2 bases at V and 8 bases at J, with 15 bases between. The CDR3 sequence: CASSLLPGRGGYTF. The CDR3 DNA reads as TGTGCCAGCAGTTTACTCCCGGGTCGGGGGGGCTACACCTTC.

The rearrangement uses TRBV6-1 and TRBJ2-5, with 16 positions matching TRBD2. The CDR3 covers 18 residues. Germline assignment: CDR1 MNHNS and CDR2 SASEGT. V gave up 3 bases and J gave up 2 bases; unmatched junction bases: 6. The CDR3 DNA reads TGTGCCAGCAGTGACACTCCGGGACTAGCGGGGGGGCAAGAGACCCAGTACTTC. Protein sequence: CASSDTPGLAGGQETQYF.

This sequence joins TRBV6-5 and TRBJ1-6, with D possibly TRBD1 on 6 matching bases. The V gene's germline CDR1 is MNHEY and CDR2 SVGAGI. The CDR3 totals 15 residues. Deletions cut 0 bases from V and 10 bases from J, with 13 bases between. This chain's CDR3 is CASSYSQGQVSPLHF. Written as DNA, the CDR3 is TGTGCCAGCAGTTACTCTCAGGGGCAGGTCTCACCCCTCCACTTT.

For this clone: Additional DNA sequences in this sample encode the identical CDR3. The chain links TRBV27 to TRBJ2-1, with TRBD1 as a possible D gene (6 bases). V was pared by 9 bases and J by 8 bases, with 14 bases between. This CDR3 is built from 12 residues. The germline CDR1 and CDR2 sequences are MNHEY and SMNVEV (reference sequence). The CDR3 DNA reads TGTGCCAGTAGAATACAGGGCTATGAGCAGTTCTTC. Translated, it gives CASRIQGYEQFF.

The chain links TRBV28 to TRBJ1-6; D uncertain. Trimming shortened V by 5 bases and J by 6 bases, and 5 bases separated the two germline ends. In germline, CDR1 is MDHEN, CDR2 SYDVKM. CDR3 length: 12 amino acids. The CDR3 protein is CASSRVNSPLHF. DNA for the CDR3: TGTGCCAGCAGTAGAGTTAATTCACCCCTCCACTTT.